This T cell receptor beta chain was sequenced in a study of blood T cells in healthy people across ages. Drawn from each donor were 7.5 to 10 milliliters of peripheral blood. The CDR3 spans 16 residues. After removal of 3 bases from V and 3 bases from J, the junction contained 10 bases not matched to a gene. This clonotype has at least ten counts. Using a J-beta primer mix together with a sample-barcoded 5' primer, a second PCR was run for roughly 6 to 12 cycles. TCRdb reprocessed the 5' RACE reads with MiXCR, giving one entry per CDR3 protein. Of hundreds of thousands of distinct CDR3 sequences listed, 25% to 30% are singletons.

The sequence was obtained from a woman of 80 years or more in good health. Sequencing was done on a sample of blood. The V gene is TRBV12-3 or TRBV12-4, the J gene TRBJ2-5, with 7 bases that match TRBD2. The CDR3 sequence: CASSLGGALLEETQYF. The CDR3 DNA is TGTGCCAGCAGTTTGGGAGGGGCCCTCCTGGAAGAGACCCAGTACTTC.